A selection of T cell receptor beta chains follows, all from one sample in a study of blood T cell repertoires in COVID-19. Produced via immunoSEQ multiplex PCR; TCRdb's table is partial and in-frame only. The table includes about 180,000 clones, roughly 90% detected once. The specimen was peripheral blood. The receptors come from a woman in her forties or fifties with acute or convalescent COVID-19. Each CDR3 is given with its conserved first and last residue. The D gene is left open where the match is weak. Rows give clone size only sometimes, using once, few, many, or a class for an expanded clone.

d_call: TRBD2
clone_size: -
j_call: TRBJ2-7
v_call: TRBV4-1
cdr3_aa: CASSLLSGSKSYEQYF
cdr3_nt: TGCGCCAGCAGCCTTCTTAGCGGGAGTAAGTCCTACGAGCAGTACTTC

d_call: TRBD1
clone_size: -
j_call: TRBJ1-1
v_call: TRBV30
cdr3_aa: CAWSPGQGTTEAFF
cdr3_nt: TGTGCCTGGAGTCCCGGACAGGGGACCACTGAAGCTTTCTTT

d_call: -
clone_size: -
j_call: TRBJ2-5
v_call: TRBV5-1
cdr3_aa: CASSFNQGFTETQYF
cdr3_nt: TGCGCCAGCAGCTTTAATCAGGGGTTTACAGAGACCCAGTACTTC

d_call: -
clone_size: -
j_call: TRBJ2-3
v_call: TRBV5-1
cdr3_aa: CASSLGGAASTDTQYF
cdr3_nt: TGCGCCAGCAGCTTGGGTGGGGCTGCGAGCACAGATACGCAGTATTTT

d_call: -
clone_size: -
j_call: TRBJ2-5
v_call: TRBV6-1
cdr3_aa: CASSDRGGGETQYF
cdr3_nt: TGTGCCAGCAGTGACAGGGGAGGGGGTGAGACCCAGTACTTC

d_call: -
clone_size: -
j_call: TRBJ2-7
v_call: TRBV4-1
cdr3_aa: CASSQLGHNSYEQYF
cdr3_nt: TGCGCCAGCAGCCAACTAGGACACAACTCCTACGAGCAGTACTTC

d_call: TRBD1
clone_size: once
j_call: TRBJ1-4
v_call: TRBV29-1
cdr3_aa: CSAGRDRGEKLFF
cdr3_nt: TGCAGCGCCGGCCGGGACAGGGGGGAAAAACTGTTTTTT

d_call: -
clone_size: -
j_call: TRBJ2-7
v_call: TRBV5-1
cdr3_aa: CASSSPGSYEQYF
cdr3_nt: TGCGCCAGCAGCTCGCCGGGCTCCTACGAGCAGTACTTC

d_call: TRBD1
clone_size: -
j_call: TRBJ1-3
v_call: TRBV6-5
cdr3_aa: CASTGTGPKGNTIYF
cdr3_nt: TGTGCCAGCACCGGGACAGGGCCGAAGGGAAACACCATATATTTT

d_call: TRBD1
clone_size: -
j_call: TRBJ1-2
v_call: TRBV5-1
cdr3_aa: CASSWTDRGNYGYTF
cdr3_nt: TGCGCCAGCAGCTGGACGGACAGGGGAAACTATGGCTACACCTTC

d_call: -
clone_size: -
j_call: TRBJ1-2
v_call: TRBV5-1
cdr3_aa: CASSFDTNYGYTF
cdr3_nt: TGCGCCAGCAGCTTTGACACTAACTATGGCTACACCTTC

d_call: -
clone_size: -
j_call: TRBJ1-6
v_call: TRBV4-1
cdr3_aa: CASSPGSEDLPPLHF
cdr3_nt: TGCGCCAGCAGCCCTGGGTCGGAGGATTTGCCACCCCTCCACTTT

d_call: -
clone_size: -
j_call: TRBJ1-3
v_call: TRBV5-1
cdr3_aa: CASSPVGPPSPIYF
cdr3_nt: TGCGCCAGCAGCCCCGTCGGGCCCCCTAGCCCCATATATTTT

d_call: -
clone_size: -
j_call: TRBJ1-2
v_call: TRBV12-3/TRBV12-4
cdr3_aa: CASSSLQLYGYTF
cdr3_nt: TGTGCCAGCAGTTCCTTACAGCTATATGGCTACACCTTC

d_call: -
clone_size: -
j_call: TRBJ2-7
v_call: TRBV11-2
cdr3_aa: CASSLIHGEQYF
cdr3_nt: TGTGCCAGCAGCTTAATCCACGGGGAGCAGTACTTC

d_call: -
clone_size: -
j_call: TRBJ1-6
v_call: TRBV11-2
cdr3_aa: CASSSRTDLNSPLHF
cdr3_nt: TGTGCCAGCAGCTCAAGGACAGATCTTAATTCACCCCTCCACTTT

d_call: TRBD1
clone_size: few
j_call: TRBJ2-1
v_call: TRBV7-8
cdr3_aa: CASSMGQGQNKQFF
cdr3_nt: TGTGCCAGCAGCATGGGACAGGGGCAGAATAAGCAGTTCTTC

d_call: TRBD1
clone_size: -
j_call: TRBJ1-3
v_call: TRBV11-3
cdr3_aa: CASRDRGSGNTIYF
cdr3_nt: TGTGCCAGCAGGGACAGGGGTTCTGGAAACACCATATATTTT